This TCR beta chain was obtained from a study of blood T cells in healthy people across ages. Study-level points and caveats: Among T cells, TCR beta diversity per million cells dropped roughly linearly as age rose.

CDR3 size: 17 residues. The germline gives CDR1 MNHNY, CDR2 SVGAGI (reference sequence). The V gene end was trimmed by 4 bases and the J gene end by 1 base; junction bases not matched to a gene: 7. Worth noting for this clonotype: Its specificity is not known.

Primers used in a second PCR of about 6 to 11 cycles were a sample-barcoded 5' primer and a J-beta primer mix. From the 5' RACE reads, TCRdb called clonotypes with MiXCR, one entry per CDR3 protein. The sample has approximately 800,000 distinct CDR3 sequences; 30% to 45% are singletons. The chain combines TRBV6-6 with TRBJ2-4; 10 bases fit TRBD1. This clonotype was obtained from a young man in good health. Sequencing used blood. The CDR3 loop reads CASSSGTGVLAKNIQYF. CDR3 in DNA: TGTGCCAGCAGTTCCGGGACAGGGGTTCTCGCCAAAAACATTCAGTACTTC.